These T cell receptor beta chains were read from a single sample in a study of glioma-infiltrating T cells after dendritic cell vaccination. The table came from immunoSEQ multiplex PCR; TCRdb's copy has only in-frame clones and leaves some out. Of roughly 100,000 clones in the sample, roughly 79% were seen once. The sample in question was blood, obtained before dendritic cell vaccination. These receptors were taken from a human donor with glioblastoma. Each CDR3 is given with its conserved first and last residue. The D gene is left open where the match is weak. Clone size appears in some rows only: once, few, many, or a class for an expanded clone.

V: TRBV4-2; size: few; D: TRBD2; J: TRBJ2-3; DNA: TGTGCCAGCAGCCCTCGGGGGGGCGCGGGAGATACGCAGTATTTT; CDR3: CASSPRGGAGDTQYF
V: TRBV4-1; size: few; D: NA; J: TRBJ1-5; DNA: TGCGCCAGCAGCCAAAGATTTGGGCAGGGGCCGATTCAGCCCCAGCATTTT; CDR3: CASSQRFGQGPIQPQHF
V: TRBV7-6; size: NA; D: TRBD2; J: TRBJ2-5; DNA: TGTGCCAGCAGCTTGCCGGGACTAGCGGGGGTCCAAGAGACCCAGTACTTC; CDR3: CASSLPGLAGVQETQYF
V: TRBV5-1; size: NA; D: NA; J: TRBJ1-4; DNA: TGCGCCAGCTCGACTCGGGGTCGTAATGAAAAACTGTTTTTT; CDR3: CASSTRGRNEKLFF
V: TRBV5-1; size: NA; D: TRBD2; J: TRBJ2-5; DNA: TGCGCCAGCAGCTTGATGGGGGGGACGATGGAGACCCAGTACTTC; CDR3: CASSLMGGTMETQYF
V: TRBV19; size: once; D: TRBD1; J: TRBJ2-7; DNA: TGTGCCAGTAGTTTTTCGGGACAGGGTTCCTACGAGCAGTACTTC; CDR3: CASSFSGQGSYEQYF
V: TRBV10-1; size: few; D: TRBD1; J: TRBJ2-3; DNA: TGCGCCAGCAGTGGATTCGGAGGGACAGGGGACACAGATACGCAGTATTTT; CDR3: CASSGFGGTGDTDTQYF
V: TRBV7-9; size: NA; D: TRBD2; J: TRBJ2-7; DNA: TGTGCCAGCAGCGCGGGGGGGGTCCTCTCCTACGAGCAGTACTTC; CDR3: CASSAGGVLSYEQYF
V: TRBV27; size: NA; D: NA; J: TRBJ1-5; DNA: TGTGCCAGCAGTTCCACGGCCAGCGTACTTCGGCCCCAGCATTTT; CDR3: CASSSTASVLRPQHF
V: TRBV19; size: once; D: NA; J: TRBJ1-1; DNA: TGTGCCAGTAGTAGAAGGGGGTACGGGGACACTGAAGCTTTCTTT; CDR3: CASSRRGYGDTEAFF
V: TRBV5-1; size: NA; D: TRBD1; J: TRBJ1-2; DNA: TGCGCCAGCAGCGAGGAGGGGGCTTATGGTGGCTACACCTTC; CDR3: CASSEEGAYGGYTF
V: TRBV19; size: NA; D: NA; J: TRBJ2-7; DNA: TGTGCCAGTACCCCGGGACACTCTGCGAACGAGCAGTACTTC; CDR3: CASTPGHSANEQYF
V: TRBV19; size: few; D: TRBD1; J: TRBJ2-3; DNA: TGTGCCAGTACCTCAAGGGGACAGGGGTCAGATACGCAGTATTTT; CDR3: CASTSRGQGSDTQYF
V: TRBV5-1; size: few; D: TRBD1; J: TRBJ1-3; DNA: TGCGCCAGCAGCCTTAGGACAGGCTACACCATATATTTT; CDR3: CASSLRTGYTIYF
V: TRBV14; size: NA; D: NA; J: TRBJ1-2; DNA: TGTGCCAGCAGCCCGAGGACAGTTCCCTATCGTGGCTACACCTTC; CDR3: CASSPRTVPYRGYTF
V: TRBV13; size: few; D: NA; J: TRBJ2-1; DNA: TGTGCCAGCAGGCTCCCAGGGATGGACAATGAGCAGTTCTTC; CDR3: CASRLPGMDNEQFF
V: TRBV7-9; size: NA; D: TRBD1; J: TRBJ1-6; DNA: TGTGCCAGCAGCGTAGGGACAGGGGCGCGGAGGAATTCACCCCTCCACTTT; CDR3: CASSVGTGARRNSPLHF
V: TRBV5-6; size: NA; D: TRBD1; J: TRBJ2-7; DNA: TGTGCCAGCAGCCCTCAGACAGGGGACAACTACGAGCAGTACTTC; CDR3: CASSPQTGDNYEQYF
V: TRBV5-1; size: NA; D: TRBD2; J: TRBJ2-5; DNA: TGCGCCAGCAGCTGGGACCTGCTAGCGGGGGGAGAGGAGACCCAGTACTTC; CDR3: CASSWDLLAGGEETQYF
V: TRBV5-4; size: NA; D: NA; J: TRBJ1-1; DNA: TGTGCCAGCAGCTTGTGGGGCCTAGGCACTGAAGCTTTCTTT; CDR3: CASSLWGLGTEAFF
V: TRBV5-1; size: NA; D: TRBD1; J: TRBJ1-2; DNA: TGCGCCAGCAGCTTGGCCATGGAGGGGGCGTCTGGCTACACCTTC; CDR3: CASSLAMEGASGYTF
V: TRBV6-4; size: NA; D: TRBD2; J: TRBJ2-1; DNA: TGTGCCAGCAGTTCCCTCGGGACTAGTTACAATGAGCAGTTCTTC; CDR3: CASSSLGTSYNEQFF
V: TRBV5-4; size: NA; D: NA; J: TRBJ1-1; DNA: TGTGCCAGCAGCCGGGGGGGCAGGGGAGAGACTGAAGCTTTCTTT; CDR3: CASSRGGRGETEAFF
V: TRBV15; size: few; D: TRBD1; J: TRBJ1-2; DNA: TGTGCCACCAGCAGAGATATAGTTCCCACAGGGGGCGATGGCTACACCTTC; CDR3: CATSRDIVPTGGDGYTF
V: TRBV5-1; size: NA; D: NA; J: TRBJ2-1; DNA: TGCGCCAGCAGCTTGTGGTCTTCCGAGCGGTGGAGCTCCTACAATGAGCAGTTCTTC; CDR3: CASSLWSSERWSSYNEQFF
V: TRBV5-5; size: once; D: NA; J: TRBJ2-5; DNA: TGTGCCAGCAGCCGTACAGGGCGTCAAGGGGAAGAGACCCAGTACTTC; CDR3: CASSRTGRQGEETQYF
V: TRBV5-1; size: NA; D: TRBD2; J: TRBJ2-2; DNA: TGCGCCAGCAGCTTTGGGACTAGCGGGGGGCCAACGAACACCGGGGAGCTGTTTTTT; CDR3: CASSFGTSGGPTNTGELFF
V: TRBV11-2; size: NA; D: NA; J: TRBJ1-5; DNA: TGTGCCAGCAGCTTAGATCGGGGGGGCAATCAGCCCCAGCATTTT; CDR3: CASSLDRGGNQPQHF
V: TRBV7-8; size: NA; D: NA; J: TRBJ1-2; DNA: TGTGCCAGCAGCCCTGGGAAGGGGGTTCGAGGCCACACCTTC; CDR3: CASSPGKGVRGHTF
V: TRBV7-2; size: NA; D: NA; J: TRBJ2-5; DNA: TGTGCCAGCAGCCCGACTCGGATACAAGAGACCCAGTACTTC; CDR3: CASSPTRIQETQYF
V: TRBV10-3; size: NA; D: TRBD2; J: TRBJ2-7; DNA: TGTGCCATCAGTCAATCCGGGACTAGGGACTACGAGCAGTACTTC; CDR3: CAISQSGTRDYEQYF
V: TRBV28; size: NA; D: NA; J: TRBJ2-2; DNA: TGTGCCAGCCGGTATGCGAACACCGGGGAGCTGTTTTTT; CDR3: CASRYANTGELFF
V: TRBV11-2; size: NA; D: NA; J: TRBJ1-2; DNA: TGTGCCAGCAGCTTAGATATCGCGACACCCCTTGGCGGCTACACCTTC; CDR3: CASSLDIATPLGGYTF
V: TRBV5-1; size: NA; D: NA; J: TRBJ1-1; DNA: TGCGCCAGCAGCTTACAGAACACTGAAGCTTTCTTT; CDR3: CASSLQNTEAFF
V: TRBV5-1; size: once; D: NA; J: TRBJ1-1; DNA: TGCGCCAGCAGCCCCTGGGAGACAGGCACTGAAGCTTTCTTT; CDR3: CASSPWETGTEAFF
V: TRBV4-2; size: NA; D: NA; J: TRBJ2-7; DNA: TGTGCCAGCAGCCTAACAGGGTTGGATGGTTACGAGCAGTACTTC; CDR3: CASSLTGLDGYEQYF
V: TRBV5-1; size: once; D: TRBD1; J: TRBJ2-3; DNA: TGCGCCAGCAGCACGGACAGGGCCACAGATACGCAGTATTTT; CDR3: CASSTDRATDTQYF
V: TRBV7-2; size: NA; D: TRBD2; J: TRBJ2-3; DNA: TGTGCCAGCAGCTTAGGACTAGCGGGGGGGCAAGCAGATACGCAGTATTTT; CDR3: CASSLGLAGGQADTQYF
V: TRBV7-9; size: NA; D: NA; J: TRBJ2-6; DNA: TGTGCCAGCAGCTTACGTCCTCAGGACTCTGGGGCCAACGTCCTGACTTTC; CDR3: CASSLRPQDSGANVLTF
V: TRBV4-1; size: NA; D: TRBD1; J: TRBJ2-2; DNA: TGCGCCAGCAGCCTCCAGGGGGGCAGGGGGCGAACGAACACCGGGGAGCTGTTTTTT; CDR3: CASSLQGGRGRTNTGELFF
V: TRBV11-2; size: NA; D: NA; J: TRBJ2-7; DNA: TGTGCCAGCAGCTTACCAGGGTTCTACGAGCAGTACTTC; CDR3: CASSLPGFYEQYF
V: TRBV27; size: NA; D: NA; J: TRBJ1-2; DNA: TGTGCCAGCAGTTTAACGAGCTCTAACTATGGCTACACCTTC; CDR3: CASSLTSSNYGYTF
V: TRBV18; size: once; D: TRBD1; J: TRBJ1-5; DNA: TGTGCCAGCTCACCTGACAGGGAATGGGTCGATCAGCCCCAGCATTTT; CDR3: CASSPDREWVDQPQHF
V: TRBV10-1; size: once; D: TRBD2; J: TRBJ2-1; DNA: TGCGCCAGCAGTGATAGCGGGGAGTCCAATGAGCAGTTCTTC; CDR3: CASSDSGESNEQFF
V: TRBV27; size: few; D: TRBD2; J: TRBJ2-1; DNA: TGTGCCAGCAATTTGGGACTAGCGGGCTACAATGAGCAGTTCTTC; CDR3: CASNLGLAGYNEQFF
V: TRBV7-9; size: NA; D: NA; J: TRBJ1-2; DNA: TGTGCCAGCAGCCCCTCGGTCCTTAACTATGGCTACACCTTC; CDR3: CASSPSVLNYGYTF
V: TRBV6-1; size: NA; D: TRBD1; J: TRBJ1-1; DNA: TGTGCCAGCAGCCCAGGGGGGAGACCCACTGAAGCTTTCTTT; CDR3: CASSPGGRPTEAFF